This TCR beta chain was identified during a study of cytomegalovirus exposure and HLA in healthy donors. Trimming took 5 bases from V and 7 from J; bases not matched to a gene: 9. The germline V gene encodes CDR1 SGHAT and CDR2 FQNNGV. The CDR3 has 15 residues. PCR employed 60 Vbeta and 13 Jbeta primers. The data were produced by immunoSEQ multiplex PCR, yet TCRdb's version contains in-frame clones alone and is incomplete. The profile shows 55,000 to 80,000 clones, roughly 82% of them singletons. The sequenced sample was PBMCs. V and J are TRBV11-2 and TRBJ1-4, with TRBD1 identical over 8 bases. The source of this sequence is a man aged 70-80 years in good health and CMV-seronegative. The CDR3 protein is CASSESGTGPEKLFF. The CDR3 DNA sequence: TGTGCCAGCAGCGAATCCGGGACAGGTCCTGAAAAACTGTTTTTT. Full variable domain (remainder filled in from reference TRBV11-2 and TRBJ1-4): EAGVAQSPRYKIIEKRQSVAFWCNPISGHATLYWYQQILGQGPKLLIQFQNNGVVDDSQLPKDRFSAERLKGVDSTLKIQPAKLEDSAVYLCASSESGTGPEKLFFGSGTQLSVL.